Below are 22 T cell receptor beta chains sequenced from a single sample in a study of OX40 agonist ivuxolimab in advanced cancers. The data were produced by immunoSEQ multiplex PCR, yet TCRdb's version contains in-frame clones alone and is incomplete. The sample records approximately 76,000 clones, roughly 85% being singletons. Sample: CD4+ or CD8+ T cells sorted from blood, taken in a trial of the OX40 agonist ivuxolimab. The receptors here all came from an adult with an advanced solid tumor such as melanoma, head and neck, liver or kidney cancer.

A single count supports this clone. The CDR3 protein is CASSRDRGQDGYTF. The CDR3 DNA is TGTGCCAGTAGCCGGGACAGGGGGCAGGATGGCTACACCTTC. The chain has TRBV19 and TRBJ1-2; 12 bases line up with TRBD1. The CDR3 covers 14 residues. With V trimmed by 6 bases and J by 6 bases, 5 bases remained unmatched. The germline V gene encodes CDR1 LNHDA and CDR2 SQIVND (reference sequence). Together with reference TRBV19 and TRBJ1-2, the CDR3 gives the full variable domain: DGGITQSPKYLFRKEGQNVTLSCEQNLNHDAMYWYRQDPGQGLRLIYYSQIVNDFQKGDIAEGYSVSREKKESFPLTVTSAQKNPTAFYLCASSRDRGQDGYTFGSGTRLTVV.

This clone appeared once. This chain joins TRBV27 and TRBJ2-1, with D perhaps given as TRBD1 or TRBD2 (6 bases each). The CDR3 runs 17 residues. V dropped 6 bases and J dropped 3 bases, with 21 bases sitting between them. Per germline, CDR1 MNHEY and CDR2 SMNVEV (reference sequence). In DNA, the CDR3 is TGTGCCAGCAGCAGGGGCTCCGCGGGGTCCTACTACAATGAGCAGTTCTTC. Translation gives CASSRGSAGSYYNEQFF.

The V and J genes are TRBV19 and TRBJ1-2; a possible D gene is TRBD1 (5 bases). Trimming took off 3 bases at V and 4 bases at J, with 9 bases between the two ends. CDR1 is LNHDA, CDR2 SQIVND, per germline (reference sequence). The length of the CDR3 is 13 residues. The CDR3 bases are TGTGCCAGTAGTATCGACAGCTCCTATGGCTACACCTTC. This codes for CASSIDSSYGYTF.

The chain couples TRBV29-1 to TRBJ2-2, with D perhaps matching TRBD2 (6 bases). The V end was cut by 4 bases, the J end by 5 bases, with 11 bases between. Germline V gene data show CDR1 as SQVTM and CDR2 as ANQGSEA. The CDR3 runs 13 residues. The CDR3 loop is CSVATSSTGELFF. CDR3 DNA sequence: TGCAGCGTTGCGACTAGTTCTACCGGGGAGCTGTTTTTT.

The chain is built from TRBV27 and TRBJ1-1, with D perhaps TRBD1 (5 bases). The CDR3 length is 14 residues. V was cut by 8 bases and J by 0 bases, with 13 bases left in between. Germline-derived CDR1 and CDR2 are MNHEY and SMNVEV (reference sequence). CDR3 coding DNA: TGTGCCAGCGGACCAGACAGACTGAACACTGAAGCTTTCTTT. Translating gives CASGPDRLNTEAFF.

The chain is built from TRBV19 and TRBJ2-5, with D maybe TRBD1 (6 bases). V lost 7 bases and J 5 bases, leaving 14 bases between the germline ends. There are 13 residues in the CDR3. Germline V gene data show CDR1 as LNHDA and CDR2 as SQIVND (reference sequence). CDR3 DNA sequence: TGTGCCAGTAACCCCAGGGGTGTCGAGACCCAGTACTTC. Its translation is CASNPRGVETQYF.

J is TRBJ2-5 and V is TRBV5-3; TRBD1 is a possible D gene (5 bases). TRBV5-3 is flagged as an ORF with uncertain function. The CDR3 runs to 15 residues. Trimming pared 2 bases from V and 5 bases from J, leaving 16 bases between. This CDR3 reads CARSFQGPVVETQYF. CDR3 in DNA: TGTGCCAGAAGCTTTCAGGGCCCCGTAGTCGAGACCCAGTACTTC.

This chain uses TRBV7-9 with TRBJ2-5, with a tentative D call TRBD1 (7 bases). The DNA matches TRBJ2-7 better at its end, which makes the J call doubtful. Looked up from germline, CDR1 is SEHNR and CDR2 is FQNEAQ (reference sequence). This CDR3 contains 15 residues. CDR3 residues: CASSLAQGEAYEQYF. CDR3 DNA sequence: TGTGCCAGCAGCTTAGCTCAGGGGGAGGCCTACGAGCAGTACTTC.

The chain is built from TRBV6-5 and TRBJ2-6; D remains unclear. Per the germline V gene, CDR1 is MNHEY and CDR2 is SVGAGI. The CDR3 runs 13 residues. V was pared by 6 bases and J by 4 bases, with 7 bases between. The CDR3 here is CASRPQGANVLTF. The DNA of the CDR3 is TGTGCCAGCAGGCCCCAGGGGGCCAACGTCCTGACTTTC.

As regards this clone: One end of the junction varies from germline; a read error may be responsible. The chain couples TRBV14 to TRBJ2-7; 12 bases line up with TRBD2. The CDR3 contains 18 residues. Germline-derived CDR1 and CDR2 are SGHDN and FVKESK. DNA of the CDR3: TGTGCCAGCAGCCGAGAGACTAGCGGGAGACCCCCGGGCTACGGGCAGTACTTC. It codes for CASSRETSGRPPGYGQYF.

The chain combines TRBV7-3 with TRBJ2-1; 7 nucleotides agree with TRBD2. V lost 1 base to trimming and J lost 10 bases; unmatched junction nucleotides: 10. Germline V gene lookup returns CDR1 SGHTA and CDR2 FQGTGA. The CDR3 covers 15 residues. CDR3 amino acids: CASSLKEERGHEQFF. In DNA, the CDR3 is TGTGCCAGCAGCTTAAAAGAAGAGCGGGGCCACGAGCAGTTCTTC.

The chain employs TRBV7-9 and TRBJ1-4, with 8 nucleotides matching TRBD1. This CDR3 comprises 17 residues. Germline V lookup: CDR1 SEHNR, CDR2 FQNEAQ (reference sequence). V dropped 3 bases and J dropped 2; count of bases not matched to a gene: 8. The CDR3: CASSLLRTGNTNEKLFF. Written as DNA, the CDR3 is TGTGCCAGCAGCTTGTTACGGACAGGGAATACTAATGAAAAACTGTTTTTT.

The V call is TRBV12-5, the J call TRBJ1-1, with 7 bases matching TRBD1. V lost 5 bases, J lost 2 bases, and 11 bases stayed unmatched. The V gene's germline CDR1 is LGHNT and CDR2 FRNRAP. The CDR3 totals 16 residues. CDR3 in DNA: TGTGCTAGTGGTCCTGACAGGGCCTGGGGCAACACTGAAGCTTTCTTT. This sequence encodes CASGPDRAWGNTEAFF.

The rearrangement joins TRBV7-9 to TRBJ2-2, with TRBD2 matching 9 bases. Trimming removed 8 bases from V and 5 bases from J; junction bases left unmatched: 6. Germline CDR1 reads SEHNR; CDR2 reads FQNEAQ (reference sequence). This CDR3 has 14 residues. The CDR3 bases are TGTGCCAGCGGAGCGGGGGGACTAACCGGGGAGCTGTTTTTT. It encodes CASGAGGLTGELFF.

This chain uses TRBV7-9 with TRBJ2-1, with unresolved D. V was clipped by 1 base and J by 10 bases, with 14 bases between them. Germline assignment: CDR1 SEHNR and CDR2 FQNEAQ (reference sequence). This CDR3 region has 14 residues. CDR3 nucleotide sequence: TGTGCCAGCAGCTTAGTAGAGGTCGGGCGAGAGCAGTTCTTC. Its protein is CASSLVEVGREQFF.

The DNA for the CDR3 is TGTGCCAGCAGCCTAGGACAGGGGAGGACAGATACGCAGTATTTT. Protein: CASSLGQGRTDTQYF. The gene calls are TRBV7-2 and TRBJ2-3, with 9 bases matching TRBD1. CDR3 size: 15 residues. Germline lookup yields CDR1 SGHTA and CDR2 FQGNSA. V lost 5 bases to trimming and J lost 3 bases; unmatched junction nucleotides: 6.

The chain joins TRBV19 to TRBJ1-4; 7 bases line up with TRBD1. Unmatched junction bases numbered 2, after V lost 4 bases and J lost 3 bases. The CDR3 has 14 residues. Germline CDR1 is LNHDA and CDR2 is SQIVND (reference sequence). CDR3 sequence reads: CASSSTGANEKLFF. The CDR3 DNA reads as TGTGCCAGTAGTAGCACAGGGGCTAATGAAAAACTGTTTTTT.

The gene calls are TRBV27 and TRBJ1-4, with 7 nucleotides matching TRBD1. The CDR3 is 13 residues long. Germline V gene lookup returns CDR1 MNHEY and CDR2 SMNVEV (reference sequence). V trimming: 8 bases; J trimming: 8 bases; junction bases outside the gene matches: 8. The DNA for the CDR3 is TGTGCCAGCCAAGGGGGCACGGAAGAAAAACTGTTTTTT. Protein: CASQGGTEEKLFF.

With respect to this clone: The same CDR3 also results from other DNA sequences found in this sample. The chain links TRBV2 to TRBJ1-5, with D hard to call. The length of the CDR3 is 14 residues. CDR1 SNHLY and CDR2 FYNNEI come from the germline V gene. V lost 6 bases and J 7 bases, leaving 16 bases between the germline ends. The chain's CDR3 is CASSVSGPGQPQHF. The CDR3 DNA follows: TGTGCCAGCAGCGTAAGCGGCCCGGGGCAGCCCCAGCATTTT. The complete variable domain, with remaining parts taken from reference TRBV2 and TRBJ1-5, reads EPEVTQTPSHQVTQMGQEVILRCVPISNHLYFYWYRQILGQKVEFLVSFYNNEISEKSEIFDDQFSVERPDGSNFTLKIRSTKLEDSAMYFCASSVSGPGQPQHFGDGTRLSIL.

This clone was found once. The rearrangement joins TRBV18 to TRBJ1-1, with TRBD1 matching over 7 bases. The germline V gene has CDR1 KGHSH and CDR2 LQKENI. The trim removed 5 bases at V and 7 bases at J, leaving 7 bases unmatched. The CDR3 runs to 13 residues. CDR3 sequence (DNA): TGTGCCAGCTCAACGACAGGGTTGGGTGAAGCTTTCTTT. This translates into CASSTTGLGEAFF.

This chain joins TRBV7-6 and TRBJ2-1; D unclear. The V end lost 2 bases, the J end lost 8 bases, and 13 bases lay between the germline ends. In germline, CDR1 is SGHVS, CDR2 FNYEAQ. The CDR3 is 14 residues long. This chain's CDR3 is CASSLKGFAYEQFF. The CDR3 DNA sequence: TGTGCCAGCAGCTTAAAGGGATTTGCCTATGAGCAGTTCTTC.

V gene TRBV29-1 combines with J gene TRBJ2-3; 8 nucleotides align to TRBD1. After removal of 8 bases from V and 4 bases from J, the junction contained 8 bases not matched to a gene. CDR1 is SQVTM and CDR2 is ANQGSEA in the germline V gene. The CDR3 covers 13 residues. CDR3 protein: CSTSDRAADTQYF. The CDR3, as DNA: TGCAGCACGTCGGACAGGGCCGCAGATACGCAGTATTTT.